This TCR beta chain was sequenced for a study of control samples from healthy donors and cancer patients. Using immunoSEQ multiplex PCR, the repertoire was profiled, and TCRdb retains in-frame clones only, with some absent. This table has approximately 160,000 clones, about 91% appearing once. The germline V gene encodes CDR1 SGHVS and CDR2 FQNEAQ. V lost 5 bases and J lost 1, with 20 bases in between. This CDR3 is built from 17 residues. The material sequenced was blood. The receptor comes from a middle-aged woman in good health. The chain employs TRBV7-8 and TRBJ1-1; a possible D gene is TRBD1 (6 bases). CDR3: CASSPLRVVRGNTEAFF. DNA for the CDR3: TGTGCCAGCAGCCCCCTCCGGGTGGTCAGGGGGAACACTGAAGCTTTCTTT.